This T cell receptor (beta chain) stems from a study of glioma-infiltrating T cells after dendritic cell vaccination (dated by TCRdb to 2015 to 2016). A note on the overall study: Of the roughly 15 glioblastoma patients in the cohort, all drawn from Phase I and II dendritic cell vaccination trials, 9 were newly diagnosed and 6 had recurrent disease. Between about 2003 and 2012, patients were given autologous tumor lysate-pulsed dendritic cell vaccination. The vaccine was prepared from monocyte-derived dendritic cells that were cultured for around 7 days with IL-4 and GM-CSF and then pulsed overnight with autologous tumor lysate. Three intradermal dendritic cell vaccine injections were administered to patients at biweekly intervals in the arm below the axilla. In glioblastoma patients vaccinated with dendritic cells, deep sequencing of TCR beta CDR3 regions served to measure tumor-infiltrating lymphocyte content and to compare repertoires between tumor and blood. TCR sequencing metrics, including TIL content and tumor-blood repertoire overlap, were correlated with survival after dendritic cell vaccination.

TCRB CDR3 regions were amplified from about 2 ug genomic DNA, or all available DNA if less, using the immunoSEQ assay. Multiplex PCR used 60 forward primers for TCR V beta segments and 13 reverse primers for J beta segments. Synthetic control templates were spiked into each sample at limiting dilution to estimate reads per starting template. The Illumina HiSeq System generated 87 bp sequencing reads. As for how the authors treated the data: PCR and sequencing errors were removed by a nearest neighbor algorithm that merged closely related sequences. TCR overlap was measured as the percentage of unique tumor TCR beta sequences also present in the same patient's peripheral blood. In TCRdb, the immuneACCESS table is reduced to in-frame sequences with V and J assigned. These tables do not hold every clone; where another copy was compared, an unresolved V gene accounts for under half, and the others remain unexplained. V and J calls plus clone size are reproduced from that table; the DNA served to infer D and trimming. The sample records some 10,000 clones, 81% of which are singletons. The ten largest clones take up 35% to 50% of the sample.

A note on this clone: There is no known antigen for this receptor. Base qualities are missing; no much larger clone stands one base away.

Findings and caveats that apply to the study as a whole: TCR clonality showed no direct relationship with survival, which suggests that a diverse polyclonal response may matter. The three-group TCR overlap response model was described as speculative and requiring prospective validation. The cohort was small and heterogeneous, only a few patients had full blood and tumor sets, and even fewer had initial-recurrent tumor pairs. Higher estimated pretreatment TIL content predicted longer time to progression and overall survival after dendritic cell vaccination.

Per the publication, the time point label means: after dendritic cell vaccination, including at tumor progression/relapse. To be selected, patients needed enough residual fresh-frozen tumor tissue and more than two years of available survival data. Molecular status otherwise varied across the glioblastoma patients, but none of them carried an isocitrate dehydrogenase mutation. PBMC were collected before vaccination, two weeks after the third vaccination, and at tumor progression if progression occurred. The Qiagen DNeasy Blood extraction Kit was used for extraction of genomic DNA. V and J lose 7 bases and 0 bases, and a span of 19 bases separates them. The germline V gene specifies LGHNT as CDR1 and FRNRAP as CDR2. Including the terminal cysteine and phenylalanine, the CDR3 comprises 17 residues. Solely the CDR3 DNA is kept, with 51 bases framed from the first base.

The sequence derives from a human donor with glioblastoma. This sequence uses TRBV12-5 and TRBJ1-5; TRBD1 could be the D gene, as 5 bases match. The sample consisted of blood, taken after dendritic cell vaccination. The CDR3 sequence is CASAIETKGVSNQPQHF. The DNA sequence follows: TGTGCTAGTGCCATCGAGACAAAAGGGGTTAGCAATCAGCCCCAGCATTTT.